One sample yielded the 13 T cell receptor beta chains listed below, sequenced in a study of OX40 agonist ivuxolimab in advanced cancers. The protocol was immunoSEQ multiplex PCR, while the TCRdb copy is restricted to in-frame clones and leaves out a portion. The sample records over 70,000 clones, about 88% being singletons. The starting material was CD4+ or CD8+ T cells sorted from blood, obtained in a trial of the OX40 agonist ivuxolimab. These receptors were taken from an adult with an advanced solid tumor such as melanoma, head and neck, liver or kidney cancer.

The chain carries TRBV6-1 and TRBJ1-1; TRBD1 is a possible D gene (5 bases). Germline assignment: CDR1 MNHNS and CDR2 SASEGT. Deletions cut 4 bases from V and 1 base from J, with 16 bases between. The CDR3 totals 16 residues. The CDR3 coding sequence is TGTGCCAGCAGTGGAGGCGACAGCAAAAAGAACACTGAAGCTTTCTTT. It is translated as CASSGGDSKKNTEAFF.

The genes are TRBV4-3 and TRBJ1-4, with 8 bases that match TRBD1. The CDR3 is made up of 16 amino acids. The junction had 9 bases not matched to a gene; V was cut back by 4 bases and J by 5 bases. In germline, CDR1 is LGHNA, CDR2 YSLEER. Here the CDR3 reads CASSRRTGGKNEKLFF. The CDR3 DNA sequence: TGCGCCAGCAGCCGAAGAACAGGGGGAAAAAATGAAAAACTGTTTTTT.

The rearrangement links TRBV7-8 to TRBJ2-3, with 8 positions matching TRBD1. The CDR3 has 15 amino acids. The ends lost 5 bases at V and 0 bases at J; junction bases unmatched: 4. Germline V gene sequence: CDR1 SGHVS, CDR2 FQNEAQ. Here the CDR3 reads CASSPRQGSTDTQYF. The DNA for the CDR3 is TGTGCCAGCAGCCCGAGACAGGGGAGCACAGATACGCAGTATTTT.

This chain joins TRBV7-2 and TRBJ1-1; TRBD1 matches at 7 bases. V lost 9 bases to trimming and J lost 0 bases; unmatched junction nucleotides: 4. This CDR3 comprises 13 residues. Germline V lookup: CDR1 SGHTA, CDR2 FQGNSA. The CDR3 sequence: CASGQAMNTEAFF. In nucleotides, the CDR3 is TGTGCCAGTGGACAGGCGATGAACACTGAAGCTTTCTTT.

The chain has TRBV4-1 and TRBJ2-7; 11 bases agree with TRBD1. Trimming at V came to 4 bases and at J to 2 bases, leaving 4 bases not matched to a gene. The CDR3 spans 15 residues. Germline V gene data show CDR1 as MGHRA and CDR2 as YSYEKL. CDR3 amino acids: CASSPRTGGTYEQYF. CDR3 nucleotides: TGCGCCAGCAGCCCCCGGACAGGGGGCACCTACGAGCAGTACTTC.

CDR3 bases: TGTGCCAGTAGTATAGACTTGGGGGGAGCCAAAGAGACCCAGTACTTC. Its protein product is CASSIDLGGAKETQYF. The rearrangement joins TRBV19 to TRBJ2-5, with TRBD2 as a possible D gene (6 bases). The germline V and J ends were trimmed by 0 bases and 3 bases, with 14 bases remaining between them. The V gene's germline CDR1 is LNHDA and CDR2 SQIVND (reference sequence). The CDR3 is 16 amino acids.

This rearrangement joins TRBV5-4 to TRBJ1-3; no reliable D call. With 4 bases removed from V and 3 bases from J, the gap between germline ends came to 14 bases. The CDR3 runs to 15 residues. The germline V gene has CDR1 SGHNT and CDR2 YYREEE (reference sequence). The CDR3 DNA is TGTGCCAGCAGCGTACCGGGTCCCATTGGAAACACCATATATTTT. Its protein is CASSVPGPIGNTIYF.

Regarding this clone: Other DNA sequences from this sample encode an identical CDR3 as well. This chain uses TRBV9 with TRBJ1-6; 10 nucleotides line up with TRBD1. Germline CDR1 reads SGDLS; CDR2 reads YYNGEE. Losses at the gene ends were 4 bases for V and 10 bases for J; bases not matched to a gene: 8. The CDR3 runs 15 residues. For the CDR3, the DNA is TGTGCCAGCAGCCCGGGACAGGGGAAGAACTCACCCCTCCACTTT. Amino acids: CASSPGQGKNSPLHF.

The genes are TRBV5-1 and TRBJ2-7, with 8 bases matching TRBD1. V was clipped by 7 bases and J by 2 bases; unmatched bases: 5. The CDR3 extends over 13 amino acids. Germline V gene data show CDR1 as SGHRS and CDR2 as YFSETQ. The CDR3 region has the DNA TGCGCCAGCCGCAGGACAGGGACCTACGAGCAGTACTTC. Translation: CASRRTGTYEQYF.

The count of this clone is one. CDR3 coding DNA: TGTGCCAGCAGCCCCGTTGCGGGGGGTACCTACGAGCAGTACTTC. Translation: CASSPVAGGTYEQYF. The gene calls are TRBV5-4 and TRBJ2-7; TRBD2 matches 8 bases. The CDR3 is made up of 15 amino acids. Germline lookup yields CDR1 SGHNT and CDR2 YYREEE (reference sequence). V shed 4 bases and J 2 bases; nucleotides not matched to a gene: 8.

The V and J genes are TRBV9 and TRBJ1-6, with D perhaps TRBD1 (5 bases). The CDR3 is 15 amino acids. Trimming pared 0 bases from V and 9 bases from J, leaving 13 bases between. Looked up from germline, CDR1 is SGDLS and CDR2 is YYNGEE. The DNA of the CDR3 is TGTGCCAGCAGCGTAGCTGACAGCCGGGGTTCACCCCTCCACTTT. Translated, it gives CASSVADSRGSPLHF.

The CDR3 DNA follows: TGTGCCAGTACCTCAGGGGGTCGTCAGCCCCAGCATTTT. Protein: CASTSGGRQPQHF. This chain uses TRBV7-9 with TRBJ1-5; 7 bases agree with TRBD1. Unmatched junction bases numbered 8, after V lost 9 bases and J lost 6 bases. The CDR3 is 13 amino acids. CDR1 is SEHNR, CDR2 FQNEAQ, per germline (reference sequence).

This clone was seen just once. The chain uses TRBV5-8 and TRBJ1-5; no clear D gene. CDR1 SGHTS and CDR2 YDEGEE come from the germline V gene. V was clipped by 2 bases and J by 1 base, with 16 bases between them. The CDR3 sequence is 17 residues long. The CDR3 reads CASSFSARAKSNQPQHF. CDR3 coding DNA: TGTGCCAGCAGCTTCTCCGCTCGGGCAAAGAGCAATCAGCCCCAGCATTTT.